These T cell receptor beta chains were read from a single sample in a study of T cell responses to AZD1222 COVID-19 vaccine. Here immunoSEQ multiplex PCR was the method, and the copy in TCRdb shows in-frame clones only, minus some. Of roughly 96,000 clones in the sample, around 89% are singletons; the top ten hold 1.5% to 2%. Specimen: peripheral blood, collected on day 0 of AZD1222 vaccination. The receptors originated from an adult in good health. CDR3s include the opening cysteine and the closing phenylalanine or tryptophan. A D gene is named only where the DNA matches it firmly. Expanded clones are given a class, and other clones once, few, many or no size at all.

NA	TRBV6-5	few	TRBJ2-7	CASSSFWGAYEQYF	TGTGCCAGCAGTAGTTTTTGGGGTGCGTACGAGCAGTACTTC
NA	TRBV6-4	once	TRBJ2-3	CASKGGEGAVDTQYF	TGTGCCAGCAAAGGTGGGGAGGGGGCCGTGGATACGCAGTATTTT
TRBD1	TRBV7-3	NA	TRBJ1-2	CASSSGQGYGYTF	TGTGCCAGCAGCTCCGGACAGGGTTATGGCTACACCTTC
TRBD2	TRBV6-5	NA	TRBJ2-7	CASRYLRGGEQYF	TGTGCCAGCAGGTACTTGCGGGGGGGAGAGCAGTACTTC
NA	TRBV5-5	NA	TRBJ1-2	CASSEGVGYTF	TGTGCCAGCAGCGAGGGGGTGGGCTACACCTTC
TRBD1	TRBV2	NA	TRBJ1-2	CASSPTGVGYGYTF	TGTGCCAGCAGCCCCACAGGGGTGGGCTATGGCTACACCTTC
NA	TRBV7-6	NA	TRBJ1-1	CASSLVEGTGTEAFF	TGTGCCAGCAGCTTAGTTGAGGGAACGGGGACTGAAGCTTTCTTT
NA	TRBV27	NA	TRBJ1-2	CAVYSSSQPGGGYTF	TGTGCCGTGTATTCCTCATCCCAGCCAGGAGGGGGCTACACCTTC
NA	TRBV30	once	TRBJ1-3	CAWSGGGNTIYF	TGTGCCTGGAGTGGGGGCGGAAACACCATATATTTT
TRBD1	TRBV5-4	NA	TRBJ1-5	CASSLDRGQAQHF	TGTGCCAGCAGCTTGGACAGGGGTCAAGCCCAGCATTTT
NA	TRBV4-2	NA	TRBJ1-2	CASSQPGDPSNYGYTF	TGTGCCAGCAGCCAGCCCGGGGACCCCTCTAACTATGGCTACACCTTC
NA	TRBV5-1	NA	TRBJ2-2	CASSLAFGGAGELFF	TGCGCCAGCAGCTTGGCCTTTGGGGGAGCCGGGGAGCTGTTTTTT
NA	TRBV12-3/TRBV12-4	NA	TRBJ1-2	CASSLRVRNGYTF	TGTGCCAGCAGTTTAAGAGTGCGGAATGGCTACACCTTC
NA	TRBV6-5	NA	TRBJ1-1	CASSYSSTPNTEAFF	TGTGCCAGCAGTTACTCCTCGACACCGAACACTGAAGCTTTCTTT
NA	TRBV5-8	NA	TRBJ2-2	CASSSGSDLYTGELFF	TGTGCCAGCAGCTCAGGGAGCGATTTATATACCGGGGAGCTGTTTTTT
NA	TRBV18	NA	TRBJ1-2	CASSPSGLGFSGYGYTF	TGTGCCAGCTCACCTTCAGGCCTGGGATTTTCGGGGTATGGCTACACCTTC
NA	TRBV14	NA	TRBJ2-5	CASSRAPQETQYF	TGTGCCAGCAGCCGGGCACCCCAAGAGACCCAGTACTTC
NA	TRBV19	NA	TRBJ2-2	CASSQDWGELFF	TGTGCCAGTAGTCAGGACTGGGGGGAGCTGTTTTTT
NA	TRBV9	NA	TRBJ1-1	CASSVRVSNTEAFF	TGTGCCAGCAGCGTTCGAGTCAGTAACACTGAAGCTTTCTTT
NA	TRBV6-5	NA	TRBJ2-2	CASSYSRAGELFF	TGTGCCAGCAGTTACTCCAGGGCCGGGGAGCTGTTTTTT
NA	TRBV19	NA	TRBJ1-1	CASSIHKYGVSEAFF	TGTGCCAGTAGTATTCACAAGTATGGGGTATCTGAAGCTTTCTTT
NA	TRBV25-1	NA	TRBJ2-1	CASSPQRGRSSYNEQFF	TGTGCCAGCAGTCCACAGAGAGGACGGAGCTCCTACAATGAGCAGTTCTTC
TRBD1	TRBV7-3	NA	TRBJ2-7	CASSRSGQIYEQYF	TGTGCCAGCAGTCGTTCGGGACAGATCTACGAGCAGTACTTC
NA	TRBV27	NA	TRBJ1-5	CASGGNQPQHF	TGTGCCAGCGGAGGCAATCAGCCCCAGCATTTT
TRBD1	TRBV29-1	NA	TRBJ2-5	CSAKGDRGLETQYF	TGCAGCGCCAAGGGAGACAGGGGTCTCGAGACCCAGTACTTC
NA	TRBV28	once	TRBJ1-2	CASSLGQGDYGYTF	TGTGCCAGCAGTTTAGGGCAGGGAGACTATGGCTACACCTTC
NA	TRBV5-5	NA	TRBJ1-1	CASSFGRVNTEAFF	TGTGCCAGCAGCTTTGGCAGGGTGAACACTGAAGCTTTCTTT
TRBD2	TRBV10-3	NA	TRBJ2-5	CATGTSGGKKETQYF	TGTGCCACTGGGACTAGCGGGGGGAAAAAAGAGACCCAGTACTTC
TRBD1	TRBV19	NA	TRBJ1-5	CASSRQGSSNQPQHF	TGTGCCAGTAGTCGACAGGGGAGTAGCAATCAGCCCCAGCATTTT
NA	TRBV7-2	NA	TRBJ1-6	CASSLMGRDNSPLHF	TGTGCCAGCAGCTTAATGGGGAGGGATAATTCACCCCTCCACTTT
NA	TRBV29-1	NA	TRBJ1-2	CSVGESNGYTF	TGCAGCGTTGGGGAATCGAATGGCTACACCTTC
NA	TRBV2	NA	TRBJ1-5	CASSESDSSVQPQHF	TGTGCCAGCAGTGAGTCGGACAGTTCAGTTCAGCCCCAGCATTTT
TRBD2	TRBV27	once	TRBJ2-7	CASSSFPSTWSGGTSPYEQYF	TGTGCCAGCAGTTCTTTCCCCTCCACGTGGAGCGGGGGGACCTCTCCGTACGAGCAGTACTTC
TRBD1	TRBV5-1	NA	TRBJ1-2	CASSWGTGGFGYGYTF	TGCGCCAGCAGCTGGGGGACAGGGGGCTTTGGCTATGGCTACACCTTC
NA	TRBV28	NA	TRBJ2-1	CASRSRKDGGVSYNEQFF	TGTGCCAGCAGATCACGAAAGGATGGCGGGGTTTCCTACAATGAGCAGTTCTTC
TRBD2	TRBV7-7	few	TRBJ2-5	CASSLTTSGGTETQYF	TGTGCTAGCAGCTTGACGACTAGCGGGGGGACTGAGACCCAGTACTTC
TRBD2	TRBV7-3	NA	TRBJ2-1	CASSLIPSGGNEQFF	TGTGCCAGCAGCTTAATCCCTAGCGGGGGTAATGAGCAGTTCTTC
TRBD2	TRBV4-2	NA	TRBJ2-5	CASSPGTSGGIETQYF	TGTGCCAGCAGCCCAGGGACTAGCGGGGGAATAGAGACCCAGTACTTC
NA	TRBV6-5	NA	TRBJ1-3	CASSTLGNTIYF	TGTGCCAGCAGCACGCTTGGAAACACCATATATTTT
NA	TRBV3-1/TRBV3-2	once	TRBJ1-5	CASSQGTWSNQPQHF	TGTGCCAGCAGCCAAGGAACTTGGAGCAATCAGCCCCAGCATTTT
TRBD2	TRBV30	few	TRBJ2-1	CAWGGGLVSYNEQFF	TGTGCCTGGGGAGGGGGACTAGTCTCCTACAATGAGCAGTTCTTC
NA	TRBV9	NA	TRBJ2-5	CASSVLGDGMETQYF	TGTGCCAGCAGCGTATTGGGGGATGGGATGGAGACCCAGTACTTC
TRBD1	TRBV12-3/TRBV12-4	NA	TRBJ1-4	CASSRQGSEKLFF	TGTGCCAGCAGTCGACAGGGGTCTGAAAAACTGTTTTTT
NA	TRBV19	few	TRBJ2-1	CASSNSYGYNEQFF	TGTGCCAGTAGTAATTCTTACGGCTACAATGAGCAGTTCTTC
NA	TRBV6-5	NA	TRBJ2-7	CASTGDLAYEQYF	TGTGCCAGCACTGGGGACCTAGCCTACGAGCAGTACTTC
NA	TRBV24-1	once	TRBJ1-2	CATSDPYYGYTF	TGTGCCACCAGTGACCCATACTATGGCTACACCTTC
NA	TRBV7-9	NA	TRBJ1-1	CASSLEELRRAFF	TGTGCCAGCAGCTTAGAGGAGCTACGCAGAGCTTTCTTT
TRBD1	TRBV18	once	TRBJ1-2	CASSPWDREVSNYGYTF	TGTGCCAGCTCACCTTGGGACAGGGAGGTGTCTAACTATGGCTACACCTTC
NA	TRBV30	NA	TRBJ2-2	CALDGNTGELFF	TGTGCCCTGGACGGGAACACCGGGGAGCTGTTTTTT
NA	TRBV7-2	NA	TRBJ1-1	CASSLGRGAEAFF	TGTGCCAGCAGCCTGGGACGGGGCGCTGAAGCTTTCTTT
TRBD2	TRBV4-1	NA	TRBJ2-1	CASSQGLTSGSYNEQFF	TGCGCCAGCAGCCAGGGTCTCACTAGCGGCTCCTACAATGAGCAGTTCTTC
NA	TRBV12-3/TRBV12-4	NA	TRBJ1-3	CASSGTGNTIYF	TGTGCCAGCTCGGGGACTGGAAACACCATATATTTT
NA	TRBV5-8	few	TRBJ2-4	CASSLDVEISGKNIQYF	TGTGCCAGCAGCTTGGACGTGGAAATCTCTGGCAAAAACATTCAGTACTTC
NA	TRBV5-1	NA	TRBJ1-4	CASSSTQLTNEKLFF	TGCGCCAGCAGCTCCACACAGCTGACTAATGAAAAACTGTTTTTT
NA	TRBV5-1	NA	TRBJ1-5	CASSPKGNQPQHF	TGCGCCAGCAGCCCAAAAGGCAATCAGCCCCAGCATTTT
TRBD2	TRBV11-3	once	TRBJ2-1	CASSLAGTSPNEQFF	TGTGCCAGCAGCCTCGCCGGGACTAGCCCCAATGAGCAGTTCTTC
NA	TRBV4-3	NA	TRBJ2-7	CASSQDFWTNYEQYF	TGCGCCAGCAGCCAAGATTTCTGGACAAATTACGAGCAGTACTTC
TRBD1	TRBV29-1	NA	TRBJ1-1	CSASGGMDTEAFF	TGCAGCGCGTCAGGGGGAATGGACACTGAAGCTTTCTTT
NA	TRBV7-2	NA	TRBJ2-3	CASSRSNTDTQYF	TGTGCCAGCAGCCGATCCAACACAGATACGCAGTATTTT